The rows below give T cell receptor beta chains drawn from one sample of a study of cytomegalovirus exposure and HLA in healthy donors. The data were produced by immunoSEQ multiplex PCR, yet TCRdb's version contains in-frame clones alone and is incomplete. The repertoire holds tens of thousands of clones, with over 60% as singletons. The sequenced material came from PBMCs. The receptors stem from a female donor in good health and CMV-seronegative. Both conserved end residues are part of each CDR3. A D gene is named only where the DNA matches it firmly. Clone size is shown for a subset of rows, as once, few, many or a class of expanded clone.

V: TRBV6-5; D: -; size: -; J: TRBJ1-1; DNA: TGTGCCAGCAGTTACCACAGCATGAACACTGAAGCTTTCTTT; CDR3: CASSYHSMNTEAFF
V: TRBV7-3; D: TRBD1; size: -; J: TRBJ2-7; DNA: TGTGCCAGCAGCGCCCTACCGGGACAGGGGTTCCCCCAGTACTTC; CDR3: CASSALPGQGFPQYF
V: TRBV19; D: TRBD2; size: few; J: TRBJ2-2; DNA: TGTGCCGGGCGGGAGGATAACACCGGGGAGCTGTTTTTT; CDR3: CAGREDNTGELFF
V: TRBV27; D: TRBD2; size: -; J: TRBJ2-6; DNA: TGTGCCAGCAGTTTATCGCCGGGGGGGGGCTCTGGGGCCAACGTCCTGACTTTC; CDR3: CASSLSPGGGSGANVLTF
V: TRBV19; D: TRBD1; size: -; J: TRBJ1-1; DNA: TGTGCCAGTAGCAGGGGGGTGAACACTGAAGCTTTCTTT; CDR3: CASSRGVNTEAFF
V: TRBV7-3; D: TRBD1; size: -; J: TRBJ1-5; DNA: TGTGCCAGCAGCACGCTCCGGGACAGGGGCAATTATAGCAATCAGCCCCAGCATTTT; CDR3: CASSTLRDRGNYSNQPQHF
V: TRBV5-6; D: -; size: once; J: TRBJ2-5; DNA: TGTGCCAGCAGCTTGACGCGGAAGCGGGACAACATACAAGAGACCCAGTACTTC; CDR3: CASSLTRKRDNIQETQYF
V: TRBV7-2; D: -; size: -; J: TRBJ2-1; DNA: TGTGCCAGCAGCCCTAGCTCCTACAATGAGCAGTTCTTC; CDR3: CASSPSSYNEQFF
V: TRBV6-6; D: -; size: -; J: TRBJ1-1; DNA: TGTGCCAGCAGCGACCCGGGGGATCGGGGGAACACTGAAGCTTTCTTT; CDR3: CASSDPGDRGNTEAFF
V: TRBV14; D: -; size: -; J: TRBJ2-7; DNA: TGTGCCAGCAGCTTCGGGAAGAGGGCGTACGAGCAGTACTTC; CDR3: CASSFGKRAYEQYF
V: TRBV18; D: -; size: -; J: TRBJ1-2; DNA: TGTGCCAGCTCACCAAACAGGGATAACGGTGGCTACACCTTC; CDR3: CASSPNRDNGGYTF
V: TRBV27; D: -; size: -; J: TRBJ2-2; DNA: TGTGCCAGCAGTTTGGGGGGCACCGGGGAGCTGTTTTTT; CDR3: CASSLGGTGELFF
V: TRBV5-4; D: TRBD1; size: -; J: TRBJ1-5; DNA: TGTGCCAGCAGCGGGGGACAGGGGGGAAACAGACCTAATCAGCCCCAGCATTTT; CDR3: CASSGGQGGNRPNQPQHF
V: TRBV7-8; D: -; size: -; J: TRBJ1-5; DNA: TGTGCCAGCAGCTACCTGGGGAGGGATCAGCCCCAGCATTTT; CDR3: CASSYLGRDQPQHF